The clone carrying this T cell receptor beta chain was counted many times. What it recognizes is unknown. This record comes from a study of human T cells and chemical hapten exposure. Points from the study as a whole: It was expanded TCRs that formed significantly more large CDR3 similarity clusters than controls did. Donors had alopecia, so their immune response may differ from healthy people's.

The germline gives CDR1 KGHSH, CDR2 LQKENI. V trimming: 3 bases; J trimming: 9 bases; junction bases outside the gene matches: 6. The CDR3 totals 14 residues. MiXCR, applied by TCRdb to the RACE reads, yields one record per CDR3 protein. The sample includes about 30,000 distinct CDR3 sequences, approximately 10% seen only once; the top ten take about 28%. As for time point: pre-sensitization, week 0. This sample's treatment: therapeutic diphenylcyclopropenone sensitization with weekly scalp DPC. Blood, whole and unfractionated, served as the source for total RNA extraction. The study drew its donors from alopecia patients who were 18 to 70 years old and suitable for DPC.

The sample consisted of whole blood, taken in connection with sensitization to the hapten diphenylcyclopropenone (DPC). The clonotype comes from a man aged 45 to 65 with alopecia areata. Some clones in this sample may be carry-over from other donors' samples. The chain carries TRBV18 and TRBJ2-1; 9 positions agree with TRBD1. The DNA of the CDR3 is TGTGCCAGCTCACCGGGGACAGGGAGTCTTGAGCAGTTCTTC. It codes for CASSPGTGSLEQFF.